The present T cell receptor beta chain was sequenced within a study of blood T cell repertoires in COVID-19 (TCRdb year 2020). Context from the whole study: Samples from collaborators originated in the United States, Italy and Spain and spanned both the acute and convalescent phases of COVID-19. A freely available public database, intended as a resource for researchers studying the immune response to SARS-CoV-2, is where the repertoires were released. The material from the prospective study consisted of cDNA or gDNA derived from T cells, B-cell-depleted T cells, or PBMCs. The sample metadata nearly always contained a de-identified subject ID, COVID-19 status, age in years and sex. Where available, HLA class I and class II types were obtained from metadata supplied by the sample provider rather than from assay-based typing. Samples came from the ongoing ImmuneRACE study (first 160 participants) plus 1,254 subjects from 6 global collaborators. Subjects who had been exposed to COVID-19, were actively infected with it, or had recovered from it provided the deeply sampled blood TCRbeta repertoires that made up the dataset.

Trimming at the junction amounts to 4 bases on V and 6 bases on J, and the germline ends lie 9 bases apart. From the cysteine up to the phenylalanine, the CDR3 has a length of 13 residues. Only the CDR3 DNA is retained, 39 bases long and in frame from the first base. Reading the germline V gene gives CDR1 SGHTA and CDR2 FQGTGA. Comments on this clone: This receptor's antigen is unknown. Nothing much larger sits one base from this clone, and base qualities are not available.

Results the study describes overall, beyond this receptor: Clinical and demographic metadata were provided uncurated, with the amount varying by source and participant.

The collaborating institutions used their own protocols to collect whole blood in K2EDTA tubes. For TCRbeta analysis, collaborators shipped samples in one of three forms: frozen whole blood, isolated PBMCs, or DNA extracted from either of those sample types. TCRbeta CDR3 regions were amplified from genomic DNA using the immunoSEQ Assay, a bias-controlled multiplex PCR. The source study handled its data this way. Nucleated cell counts per sample were estimated from amplification of reference gene primers within the assay. To quantify the absolute abundance of each unique TCRbeta CDR3 rearrangement, sequence reads were collapsed and filtered. Productive Simpson clonality was computed per sample as the square root of Simpson's diversity index over productive rearrangements. TCRdb limited this immuneACCESS table to in-frame rearrangements with V and J called. A share of clones is missing; checked studies link under half to unresolved V genes, and the rest is unexplained. V, J and clone size are taken as reported in that table, and D and trimming were inferred from the DNA itself. The sample table records around 80,000 clones; about nine tenths of these occur just once. The top ten hold less than 0.85% of the sample.

Specimen: peripheral blood. This receptor chain uses TRBV7-3 and TRBJ2-2; TRBD1 could be the D gene, as 6 bases match. The origin of this receptor is a woman older than 75 with acute or convalescent COVID-19. The nucleotide sequence is given as TGTGCCAGCAGCTCCACAGGGTCCGGGGAGCTGTTTTTT. This is translated as CASSSTGSGELFF.